This TCR beta chain was found in a study of T cell responses to AZD1222 COVID-19 vaccine. Here immunoSEQ multiplex PCR was the method, and the copy in TCRdb shows in-frame clones only, minus some. The sample has some 120,000 clones, approximately 89% seen once. With regard to this clone: What it recognizes is unknown.

General study results and limits: Only five or six people who got AZD1222 tested seropositive at baseline. Repertoire sampling occurred only after the peak T cell response. Females outnumbered males among donors, who were mostly white British; clonal diversity was possibly underestimated. Rises in breadth and depth of Spike-specific TCRs came after two AZD1222 doses.

The TCR sequence derives from an adult in good health. The sample consisted of peripheral blood, taken on day 0 of AZD1222 vaccination.

The CDR3 sequence is CSVFRGGTDTQYF. The CDR3 nucleotides read TGCAGCGTTTTCAGGGGAGGGACAGATACGCAGTATTTT. The gene calls are TRBV29-1 and TRBJ2-3, with TRBD2 as a possible D gene (7 bases). Trimming shortened V by 5 bases and J by 3 bases, and 12 bases separated the two germline ends. The CDR3 is made up of 13 amino acids. Germline V gene lookup returns CDR1 SQVTM and CDR2 ANQGSEA.